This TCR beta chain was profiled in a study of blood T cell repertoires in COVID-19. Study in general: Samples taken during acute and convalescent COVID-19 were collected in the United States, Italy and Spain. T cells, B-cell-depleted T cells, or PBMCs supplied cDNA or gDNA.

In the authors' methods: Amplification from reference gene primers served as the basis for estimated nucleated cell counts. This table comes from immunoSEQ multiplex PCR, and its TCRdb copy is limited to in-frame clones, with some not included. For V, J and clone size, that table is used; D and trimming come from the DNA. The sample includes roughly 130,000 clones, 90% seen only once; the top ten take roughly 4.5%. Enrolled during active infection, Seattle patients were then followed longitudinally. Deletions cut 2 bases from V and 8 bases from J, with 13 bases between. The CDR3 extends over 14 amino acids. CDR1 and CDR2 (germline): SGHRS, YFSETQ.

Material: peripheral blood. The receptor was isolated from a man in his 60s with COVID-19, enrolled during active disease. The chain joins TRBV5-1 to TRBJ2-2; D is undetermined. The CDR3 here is CASSLFPSSGELFF. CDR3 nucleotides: TGCGCCAGCAGCTTATTCCCGTCGAGTGGGGAGCTGTTTTTT.